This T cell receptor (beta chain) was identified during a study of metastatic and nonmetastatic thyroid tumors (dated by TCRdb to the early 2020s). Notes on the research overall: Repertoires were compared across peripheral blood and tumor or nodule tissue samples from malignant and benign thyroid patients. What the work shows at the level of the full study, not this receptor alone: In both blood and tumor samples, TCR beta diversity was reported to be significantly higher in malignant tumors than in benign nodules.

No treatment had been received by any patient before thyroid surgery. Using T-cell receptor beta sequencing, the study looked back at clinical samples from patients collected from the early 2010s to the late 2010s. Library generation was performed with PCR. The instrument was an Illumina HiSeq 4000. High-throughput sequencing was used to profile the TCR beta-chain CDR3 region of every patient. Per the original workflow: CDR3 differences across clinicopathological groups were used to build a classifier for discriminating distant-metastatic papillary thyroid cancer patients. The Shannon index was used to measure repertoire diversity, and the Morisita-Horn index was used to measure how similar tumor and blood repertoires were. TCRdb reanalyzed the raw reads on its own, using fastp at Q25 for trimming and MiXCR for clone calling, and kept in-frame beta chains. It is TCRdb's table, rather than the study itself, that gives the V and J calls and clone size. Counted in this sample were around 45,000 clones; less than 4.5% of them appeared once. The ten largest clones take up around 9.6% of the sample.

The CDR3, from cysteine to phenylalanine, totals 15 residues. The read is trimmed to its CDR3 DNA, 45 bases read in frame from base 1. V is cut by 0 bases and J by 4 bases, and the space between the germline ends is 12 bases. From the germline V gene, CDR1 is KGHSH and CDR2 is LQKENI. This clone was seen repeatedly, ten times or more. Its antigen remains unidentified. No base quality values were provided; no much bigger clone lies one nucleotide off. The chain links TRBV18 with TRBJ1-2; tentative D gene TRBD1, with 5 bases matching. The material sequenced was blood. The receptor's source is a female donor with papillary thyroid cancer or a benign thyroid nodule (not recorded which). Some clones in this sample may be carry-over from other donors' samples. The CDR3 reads CASSPPGQLLYGYTF. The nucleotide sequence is TGTGCCAGCTCACCACCGGGGCAGCTTCTCTATGGCTACACCTTC. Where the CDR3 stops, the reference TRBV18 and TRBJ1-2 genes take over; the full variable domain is NAGVMQNPRHLVRRRGQEARLRCSPMKGHSHVYWYRQLPEEGLKFMVYLQKENIIDESGMPKERFSAEFPKEGPSILRIQQVVRGDSAAYFCASSPPGQLLYGYTFGSGTRLTVV.